This is a list of T cell receptor beta chains from one sample in a study of CD8+ T cells in alopecia areata. The method was immunoSEQ multiplex PCR; TCRdb's version includes in-frame clones alone and lacks a portion of them. This sample has 95,000 to 110,000 clones, with 65% to 90% found just once. The starting material was CD8+ T cells sorted from blood, obtained between weeks 30 and 35, from a patient treated with tofacitinib. The receptors shown here come from a human donor with alopecia areata. Each CDR3 is given with its conserved first and last residue. Fields, in order: D gene, J gene, V gene, clone size, CDR3 DNA, CDR3 protein. A D gene is named only where the DNA matches it firmly. For some rows the clone size is stated as once, few or many, or as a class when expanded; others skip it.

>.|TRBJ2-7|TRBV5-4|.
TGTGCCAGCAGCCCCATGGGGGCCGACTACGAGCAGTACTTC
CASSPMGADYEQYF
>.|TRBJ2-3|TRBV30|.
TGTGCCAGGGGGGCGGGCCAATTGGGAGATACGCAGTATTTT
CARGAGQLGDTQYF
>TRBD2|TRBJ2-1|TRBV7-2|once
TGTGCCAGCAGCTTAGAGGGGACTAGCGGGAGGAATGAGCAGTTCTTC
CASSLEGTSGRNEQFF
>.|TRBJ1-5|TRBV5-6|.
TGTGCCAGCAGCTTGTCAGGGAATCAGCCCCAGCATTTT
CASSLSGNQPQHF
>.|TRBJ2-3|TRBV5-1|.
TGCGCCAGCAGCTTGGAGAGGTTATCTGATACGCAGTATTTT
CASSLERLSDTQYF
>TRBD1|TRBJ1-2|TRBV29-1|.
TGCAGCGTTGTTGGGGGACAGCTAAACTATGGCTACACCTTC
CSVVGGQLNYGYTF
>.|TRBJ2-7|TRBV2|.
TGTGCCAGCAGGGACAGTATAAACGAGCAGTACTTC
CASRDSINEQYF
>.|TRBJ2-2|TRBV29-1|.
TGCAGCGTTGATAGGGACACCGGGGAGCTGTTTTTT
CSVDRDTGELFF
>TRBD2|TRBJ2-5|TRBV29-1|.
TGCAGCGTGGTGGGACTAGCGGGAGGGCTTCAAGAGACCCAGTACTTC
CSVVGLAGGLQETQYF
>.|TRBJ2-5|TRBV7-9|.
TGTGCCAGCAGAAAGGATGAGACCCAGTACTTC
CASRKDETQYF
>.|TRBJ2-1|TRBV29-1|.
TGCAGCGCCCCGGTGGCGGTGGGCAATGAGCAGTTCTTC
CSAPVAVGNEQFF
>TRBD2|TRBJ2-1|TRBV7-9|.
TGTGCCAGCAGCTTAGTGTCTAGCGGGGGCAACAATGAGCAGTTCTTC
CASSLVSSGGNNEQFF
>.|TRBJ2-7|TRBV4-2|.
TGTGCCAGCAGCCAAGGACCGGTTAGCGAGCAGTACTTC
CASSQGPVSEQYF
>.|TRBJ1-1|TRBV7-9|.
TGTGCCAGCAGCCCACAGGCAGCGAACACTGAAGCTTTCTTT
CASSPQAANTEAFF
>.|TRBJ2-3|TRBV9|.
TGTGCCAGCAGCGGCCAGAGCACAGATACGCAGTATTTT
CASSGQSTDTQYF
>.|TRBJ1-1|TRBV7-9|.
TGTGCCAGCAGCAAGACCTACGGGACTGAAGCTTTCTTT
CASSKTYGTEAFF
>.|TRBJ2-7|TRBV11-2|once
TGTGCCAGCAGCCCGTACGGCGGGGCCCAGACCTACGAGCAGTACTTC
CASSPYGGAQTYEQYF
>TRBD2|TRBJ2-2|TRBV7-6|.
TGTGCCAGCAGCCTCCCCCTAGCGGGGCACACCGGGGAGCTGTTTTTT
CASSLPLAGHTGELFF
>TRBD2|TRBJ2-7|TRBV4-1|.
TGCGCCAGCAGCCAAGATCGGCTAGCGGGAGTTACCGAGCAGTACTTC
CASSQDRLAGVTEQYF
>.|TRBJ2-7|TRBV30|.
TGTGCCTGGAGCGGGAACCGTTACGAGCAGTACTTC
CAWSGNRYEQYF
>.|TRBJ2-2|TRBV29-1|.
TGCAGCGTTGTGGGGACAGAAGGGGGGATGACCGGGGAGCTGTTTTTT
CSVVGTEGGMTGELFF
>.|TRBJ2-3|TRBV6-1|.
TGTGCCAGCAGTGAATTGGGCCCATCGGATACGCAGTATTTT
CASSELGPSDTQYF
>.|TRBJ2-7|TRBV29-1|.
TGCAGCGTTCTTCACCCTCGGGCGGACGAGCAGTACTTC
CSVLHPRADEQYF
>.|TRBJ2-3|TRBV7-8|.
TGTGCCAGCAGCTTAGTCGATACGCAGTATTTT
CASSLVDTQYF
>TRBD2|TRBJ2-1|TRBV7-8|.
TGTGCCAGCAGCCCCCTTAGCGGGTCCTACAATGAGCAGTTCTTC
CASSPLSGSYNEQFF
>TRBD2|TRBJ2-1|TRBV7-8|few
TGTGCCAGCAGCGGCCCGGGACTAGCGGAGGTCTACAATGAGCAGTTCTTC
CASSGPGLAEVYNEQFF
>TRBD1|TRBJ2-1|TRBV7-6|.
TGTGCCAGCAGCCTCGGACAGGGTGTCTACAATGAGCAGTTCTTC
CASSLGQGVYNEQFF
>TRBD1|TRBJ2-7|TRBV29-1|.
TGCAGCGTTGCAGGGGGCGAGGAACTCTACGAGCAGTACTTC
CSVAGGEELYEQYF
>.|TRBJ2-3|TRBV27|.
TGTGCCAGCAGCCCGACCGACAGAGTAGGTACGCAGTATTTT
CASSPTDRVGTQYF
>.|TRBJ2-2|TRBV29-1|.
TGCAGCGGGTCAATAGGGGAGGACCCCGGGGAGCTGTTTTTT
CSGSIGEDPGELFF
>.|TRBJ2-7|TRBV5-1|.
TGCGCCAGCAGCTTGGTGGCGGACCGGTTCTACGAGCAGTACTTC
CASSLVADRFYEQYF
>.|TRBJ2-5|TRBV29-1|.
TGCAGCGTCGAGGTATTCCAAGAGACCCAGTACTTC
CSVEVFQETQYF
>.|TRBJ2-1|TRBV5-6|.
TGTGCCAGCAGCTCTACTACAGGGGGGGTTTATAGTGAGCAGTTCTTC
CASSSTTGGVYSEQFF
>TRBD2|TRBJ2-3|TRBV25-1|.
TGTGCCAGCAGTCCCAATAGCGGGGGGGATTGGATTGATACGCAGTATTTT
CASSPNSGGDWIDTQYF
>.|TRBJ2-7|TRBV4-1|.
TGCGCCAGCAGCCAAGATCCCGGACATCTCGAGCAGTACTTC
CASSQDPGHLEQYF
>.|TRBJ1-1|TRBV7-8|.
TGTGCCAGCAGCTCAGGGATCGGTGAAGAAGCTTTCTTT
CASSSGIGEEAFF
>.|TRBJ2-5|TRBV2|.
TGTGCCAGCAGTGGGGGCCTAGTCCCCGGGGAAGAGACCCAGTACTTC
CASSGGLVPGEETQYF
>TRBD1|TRBJ1-6|TRBV18|.
TGTGCCAGCTCATCACCGGGACAGGGAGGGAATTCACCCCTCCACTTT
CASSSPGQGGNSPLHF
>.|TRBJ2-5|TRBV9|.
TGTGCCAGCAGCGTAGATGGATCTGGGGGGGAGACCCAGTACTTC
CASSVDGSGGETQYF
>.|TRBJ2-7|TRBV6-1|.
TGTGCCAGCAGTGAAGCTTCCGGGACTTTCTACGAGCAGTACTTC
CASSEASGTFYEQYF
>.|TRBJ2-2|TRBV6-5|.
TGTGCCAGCAACGTCTCACCCAACACCGGGGAGCTGTTTTTT
CASNVSPNTGELFF
>.|TRBJ2-2|TRBV7-9|.
TGTGCCAGCAGCGTCAACATGGAGCTGTTTTTT
CASSVNMELFF
>TRBD2|TRBJ2-5|TRBV5-1|.
TGCGCCAGCAGCTTAGCGGGAGGTAGCCAAGAGACCCAGTACTTC
CASSLAGGSQETQYF
>TRBD1|TRBJ2-7|TRBV18|few
TGTGCCAGCTCACCACCGTTTGAAACAGGGGGGCCCTACGAGCAGTACTTC
CASSPPFETGGPYEQYF
>.|TRBJ2-7|TRBV7-9|.
TGTGCCAGCAGCCCCCCTCAGGGCTCCTACGAGCAGTACTTC
CASSPPQGSYEQYF